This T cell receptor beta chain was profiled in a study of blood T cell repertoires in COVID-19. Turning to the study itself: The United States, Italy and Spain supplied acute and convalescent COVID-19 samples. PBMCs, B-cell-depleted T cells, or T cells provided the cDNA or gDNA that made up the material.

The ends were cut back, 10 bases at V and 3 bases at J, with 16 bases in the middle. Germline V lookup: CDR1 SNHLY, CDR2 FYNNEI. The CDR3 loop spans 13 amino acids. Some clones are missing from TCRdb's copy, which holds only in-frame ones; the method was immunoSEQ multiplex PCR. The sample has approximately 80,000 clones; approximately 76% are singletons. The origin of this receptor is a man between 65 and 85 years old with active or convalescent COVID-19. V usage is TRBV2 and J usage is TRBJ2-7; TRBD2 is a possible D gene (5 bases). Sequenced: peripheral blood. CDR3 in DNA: TGTGCCACCACCGGCCGGGAAAACTACGAGCAGTACTTC. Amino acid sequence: CATTGRENYEQYF.